This T cell receptor beta chain was sequenced for a study of T cells in Graves' hyperthyroidism and ophthalmopathy. Study-level results: The model predicted ophthalmopathy a median 6.5 months before onset.

CDR1 is SGHVS and CDR2 is FQNEAQ in the germline V gene. V was clipped by 6 bases and J by 0 bases, with 15 bases between them. The CDR3 spans 15 residues. A few counts support this clonotype. Its antigen is undetermined. From RNA transcripts, TCR beta CDR3 regions were amplified. The HTBI set primed first-round TCR CDR3 RT-PCR. Each CDR3 protein is one row after TCRdb ran MiXCR on the multiplex PCR reads. The sample holds around 600,000 distinct CDR3 sequences, just under 45% seen once. The TCR sequence derives from an adult man with Graves' disease, either hyperthyroidism or ophthalmopathy (not recorded which). The chain uses TRBV7-8 and TRBJ2-7; D is perhaps TRBD2 (6 bases). The source material was peripheral blood or thyroid tissue (not recorded which). The DNA for the CDR3 is TGTGCCAGCAGTGATAGCGGTGAGAGCTCCTACGAGCAGTACTTC. It yields the protein CASSDSGESSYEQYF.